This T cell receptor beta chain was retrieved from a study of control samples from healthy donors and cancer patients. Germline-derived CDR1 and CDR2 are SGHVS and FNYEAQ. The CDR3 runs to 15 residues. The V and J ends lost 2 bases and 0 bases respectively, with 8 bases between them. Repertoires were generated with immunoSEQ multiplex PCR, while TCRdb's copy carries only in-frame clones and drops some. The sample carries about 94,000 clones, 90% recorded once. The chain recombines TRBV7-6 with TRBJ2-1, with D unresolved. The source of this sequence is a woman aged 18-29 years in good health. Sequencing was carried out using blood. CDR3 loop: CASSLTSSSYNEQFF. CDR3 sequence (DNA): TGTGCCAGCAGCTTAACCTCGAGCTCCTACAATGAGCAGTTCTTC.